These 19 T cell receptor beta chains originate from one sample sequenced in a study of T cells in Graves' hyperthyroidism and ophthalmopathy. TCR beta CDR3 regions were amplified from RNA. The HTBI primer set drove a first-round RT-PCR of the TCR CDR3. MiXCR, applied by TCRdb to the multiplex PCR reads, yields one record per CDR3 protein. The data contain 650,000 to 700,000 distinct CDR3 sequences, roughly 17% of them singletons. Sequencing input: blood. The source is a man aged 45-65 years with Graves' hyperthyroidism.

V usage is TRBV6-1 and J usage is TRBJ2-7; TRBD2 is a possible D gene (8 bases). The length of the CDR3 is 17 residues. Looked up from germline, CDR1 is MNHNS and CDR2 is SASEGT. V lost 6 bases to trimming and J lost 3 bases, with 24 bases between them. The CDR3 nucleotides read TGTGCCAGCAGCAACCGGGGGGGACAGAGGAATGACTACGAGCAGTACTTC. This encodes CASSNRGGQRNDYEQYF.

This clonotype was observed many times. CDR3 nucleotides: TGTGCCTGGAGGACTAGCGGGGGGAAGACCCAGTACTTC. Amino acid sequence: CAWRTSGGKTQYF. This chain links TRBV30 with TRBJ2-5, with 13 bases that match TRBD2. Germline CDR1 and CDR2: GTSNPN and SVGIG (reference sequence). V was clipped by 3 bases and J by 6 bases; unmatched bases: 1. The CDR3 has 13 amino acids. The full variable domain, its missing parts supplied by reference TRBV30 and TRBJ2-5, is SQTIHQWPATLVQPVGSPLSLECTVEGTSNPNLYWYRQAAGRGLQLLFYSVGIGQISSEVPQNLSASRPQDRQFILSSKKLLLSDSGFYLCAWRTSGGKTQYFGPGTRLLVL.

This clonotype was found many times. The V gene is TRBV6-1, the J gene TRBJ2-2, with 12 bases identical to TRBD2. This CDR3 region has 16 residues. With 6 bases clipped from V and 8 bases from J, the junction kept 10 bases outside the gene matches. CDR1 and CDR2 from the germline V gene are MNHNS and SASEGT. The CDR3 DNA reads as TGTGCCAGCAGCCAAGGACTAGCGGGAACTAGGGGGGAGCTGTTTTTT. Encoded protein: CASSQGLAGTRGELFF.

This clonotype was observed at least ten times. The V and J genes are TRBV7-2 and TRBJ2-3; D call uncertain. This CDR3 comprises 14 residues. Trimming stripped 5 bases from V and 4 bases from J, with 13 bases between. The germline V gene encodes CDR1 SGHTA and CDR2 FQGNSA. CDR3 sequence reads: CASSRQGSADTQYF. The CDR3 DNA reads as TGTGCCAGCAGCCGACAAGGCTCGGCAGATACGCAGTATTTT. The entire variable domain, with the rest obtained from reference TRBV7-2 and TRBJ2-3, is as follows: GAGVSQSPSNKVTEKGKDVELRCDPISGHTALYWYRQSLGQGLEFLIYFQGNSAPDKSGLPSDRFSAERTGGSVSTLTIQRTQQEDSAVYLCASSRQGSADTQYFGPGTRLTVL.

This rearrangement joins TRBV5-6 to TRBJ1-2; 10 nucleotides match TRBD1. Germline V gives CDR1 SGHDT, CDR2 YYEEEE. V shed 0 bases, J shed 3 bases, and the junction held 5 bases outside the gene matches. CDR3 length: 16 amino acids. DNA of the CDR3: TGTGCCAGCAGCTTGGAGGGACAGGGGATGGACTATGGCTACACCTTC. This codes for CASSLEGQGMDYGYTF.

Ten or more counts support this clonotype. This chain links TRBV20-1 with TRBJ1-1; D unresolved. V was pared by 0 bases and J by 6 bases, with 11 bases between. The CDR3 totals 13 residues. The germline V gene encodes CDR1 DFQATT and CDR2 SNEGSKA (reference sequence). CDR3 nucleotides: TGCAGTGCTAGAGATGAGTCGGGGTCTGAAGCTTTCTTT. This sequence encodes CSARDESGSEAFF.

There are a few counts of this clonotype. This chain connects TRBV7-3 to TRBJ2-2; TRBD2 aligns across 10 bases. V shed 5 bases and J 1 base; nucleotides not matched to a gene: 10. From germline, CDR1 is SGHTA and CDR2 FQGTGA. The CDR3 spans 18 residues. The CDR3 DNA reads TGTGCCAGCAGCCCTACTAGCGGGGCTAGCCAGAACACCGGGGAGCTGTTTTTT. It specifies CASSPTSGASQNTGELFF. Full variable domain (outside the CDR3, taken from reference TRBV7-3 and TRBJ2-2): GAGVSQTPSNKVTEKGKYVELRCDPISGHTALYWYRQSLGQGPEFLIYFQGTGAADDSGLPNDRFFAVRPEGSVSTLKIQRTERGDSAVYLCASSPTSGASQNTGELFFGEGSRLTVL.

This clonotype was found a few times. The V gene is TRBV7-2, the J gene TRBJ2-7, with 8 bases that match TRBD2. This CDR3 contains 15 residues. Per germline, CDR1 SGHTA and CDR2 FQGNSA. The ends lost 2 bases at V and 3 bases at J; junction bases unmatched: 6. The CDR3 loop is CASSLPSGPIYEQYF. CDR3 nucleotide sequence: TGTGCCAGCAGCTTACCTAGCGGGCCTATCTACGAGCAGTACTTC.

The chain combines TRBV30 with TRBJ2-1; TRBD2 aligns across 15 bases. This CDR3 has 20 amino acids. Germline CDR1 and CDR2: GTSNPN and SVGIG (reference sequence). The V segment lost 0 bases and the J segment 5 bases; nucleotides outside the gene matches: 14. The CDR3 DNA sequence: TGTGCCTGGAGTGTCTCGGGACTAGCGGGAGGACCTAGGCTACACAATGAGCAGTTCTTC. Its translation is CAWSVSGLAGGPRLHNEQFF.

This clonotype was counted many times. The chain has TRBV28 and TRBJ2-7; a weak D match, TRBD1 (6 bases). The CDR3 consists of 16 residues. The V end lost 3 bases, the J end lost 5 bases, and 20 bases lay between the germline ends. The germline V gene has CDR1 MDHEN and CDR2 SYDVKM. CDR3 coding DNA: TGTGCCAGCAGTTTCGGGACAAAGGGCAAGATGAACGAGCAGTACTTC. Protein: CASSFGTKGKMNEQYF. The full variable domain, in which reference TRBV28 and TRBJ2-7 provide the parts outside the CDR3, is DVKVTQSSRYLVKRTGEKVFLECVQDMDHENMFWYRQDPGLGLRLIYFSYDVKMKEKGDIPEGYSVSREKKERFSLILESASTNQTSMYLCASSFGTKGKMNEQYFGPGTRLTVT.

The V and J genes are TRBV7-2 and TRBJ1-5; no clear D. Trimming took 7 bases from V and 7 from J, leaving 17 bases between them. In germline, CDR1 is SGHTA, CDR2 FQGNSA. The CDR3 contains 14 residues. The CDR3 DNA is TGTGCCAGCAAGGTGGGGTTGGCTGCCCAGCCCCAGCATTTT. Its protein is CASKVGLAAQPQHF.

This clonotype was counted at least ten times. This chain links TRBV5-5 with TRBJ2-6; D possibly corresponds to TRBD2 (5 bases). Trimming stripped 4 bases from V and 0 bases from J, with 8 bases between. The CDR3 sequence is 15 residues long. Looked up from germline, CDR1 is SGHKS and CDR2 is YYEKEE (reference sequence). CDR3 region: CASSPGFSGANVLTF. CDR3 bases: TGTGCCAGCAGCCCGGGGTTCTCTGGGGCCAACGTCCTGACTTTC.

The rearrangement uses TRBV24-1 and TRBJ2-2; 8 nucleotides agree with TRBD1. V lost 3 bases, J lost 4 bases, and 6 bases stayed unmatched. This CDR3 region has 16 residues. CDR1 and CDR2 from the germline V gene are KGHDR and SFDVKD. The CDR3 sequence is CATSDPGTGLTGELFF. In nucleotides, the CDR3 is TGTGCCACCAGTGATCCAGGGACAGGACTCACCGGGGAGCTGTTTTTT.

V usage is TRBV30 and J usage is TRBJ1-5; tentatively, D is TRBD1 (6 bases). The germline V and J ends were trimmed by 3 bases and 5 bases, with 14 bases remaining between them. This CDR3 is 14 amino acids long. CDR1 GTSNPN and CDR2 SVGIG come from the germline V gene (reference sequence). The CDR3 bases are TGTGCCTGGAGCGCGGACAGAGCTTATCAGCCCCAGCATTTT. This codes for CAWSADRAYQPQHF.

This chain uses TRBV12-3 or TRBV12-4 with TRBJ2-1; 8 nucleotides match TRBD2. This CDR3 is built from 14 residues. J lost 9 bases, V lost 3 bases, and 7 bases had no gene match. This CDR3 is CASSLGGRTSEQFF. The CDR3 DNA sequence: TGTGCCAGCAGTTTGGGCGGGAGGACGTCTGAGCAGTTCTTC.

This sequence joins TRBV29-1 and TRBJ2-2; D is undetermined. V was clipped by 3 bases and J by 1 base, with 9 bases between them. The length of the CDR3 is 14 residues. Germline V gives CDR1 SQVTM, CDR2 ANQGSEA. The CDR3 bases are TGCAGCGTTGACCGACACCGGAACACCGGGGAGCTGTTTTTT. Its translation is CSVDRHRNTGELFF.

This clonotype was counted at least ten times. V is TRBV10-1 and J is TRBJ2-5; 9 bases align to TRBD1. This CDR3 has 15 residues. The germline V gene has CDR1 WNHNN and CDR2 SYGVQD (reference sequence). Trimming at V came to 6 bases and at J to 7 bases, leaving 12 bases not matched to a gene. The CDR3 DNA follows: TGCGCCAGCAGCGGACAGGGGCCGGCCGGGGGGACCCAGTACTTC. Protein product: CASSGQGPAGGTQYF.

This clonotype came up many times. This chain uses TRBV12-3 or TRBV12-4 with TRBJ2-3; no firm D call. The CDR3 is 14 residues long. The germline V and J ends were trimmed by 5 bases and 4 bases, with 13 bases remaining between them. The CDR3 protein is CASSPGPGADTQYF. The CDR3 nucleotides read TGTGCCAGCAGTCCGGGCCCTGGGGCAGATACGCAGTATTTT.

This clonotype was detected only a few times. The chain is built from TRBV19 and TRBJ1-1; TRBD1 matches 7 bases. This CDR3 region has 13 residues. Per germline, CDR1 LNHDA and CDR2 SQIVND (reference sequence). The junction had 10 bases not matched to a gene; V was cut back by 8 bases and J by 7 bases. In DNA, the CDR3 is TGTGCCAGTGGACAGGAGGTGACACTTGAAGCTTTCTTT. Its translation: CASGQEVTLEAFF. Looking up the rest from reference TRBV19 and TRBJ1-1 gives the full variable domain: DGGITQSPKYLFRKEGQNVTLSCEQNLNHDAMYWYRQDPGQGLRLIYYSQIVNDFQKGDIAEGYSVSREKKESFPLTVTSAQKNPTAFYLCASGQEVTLEAFFGQGTRLTVV.